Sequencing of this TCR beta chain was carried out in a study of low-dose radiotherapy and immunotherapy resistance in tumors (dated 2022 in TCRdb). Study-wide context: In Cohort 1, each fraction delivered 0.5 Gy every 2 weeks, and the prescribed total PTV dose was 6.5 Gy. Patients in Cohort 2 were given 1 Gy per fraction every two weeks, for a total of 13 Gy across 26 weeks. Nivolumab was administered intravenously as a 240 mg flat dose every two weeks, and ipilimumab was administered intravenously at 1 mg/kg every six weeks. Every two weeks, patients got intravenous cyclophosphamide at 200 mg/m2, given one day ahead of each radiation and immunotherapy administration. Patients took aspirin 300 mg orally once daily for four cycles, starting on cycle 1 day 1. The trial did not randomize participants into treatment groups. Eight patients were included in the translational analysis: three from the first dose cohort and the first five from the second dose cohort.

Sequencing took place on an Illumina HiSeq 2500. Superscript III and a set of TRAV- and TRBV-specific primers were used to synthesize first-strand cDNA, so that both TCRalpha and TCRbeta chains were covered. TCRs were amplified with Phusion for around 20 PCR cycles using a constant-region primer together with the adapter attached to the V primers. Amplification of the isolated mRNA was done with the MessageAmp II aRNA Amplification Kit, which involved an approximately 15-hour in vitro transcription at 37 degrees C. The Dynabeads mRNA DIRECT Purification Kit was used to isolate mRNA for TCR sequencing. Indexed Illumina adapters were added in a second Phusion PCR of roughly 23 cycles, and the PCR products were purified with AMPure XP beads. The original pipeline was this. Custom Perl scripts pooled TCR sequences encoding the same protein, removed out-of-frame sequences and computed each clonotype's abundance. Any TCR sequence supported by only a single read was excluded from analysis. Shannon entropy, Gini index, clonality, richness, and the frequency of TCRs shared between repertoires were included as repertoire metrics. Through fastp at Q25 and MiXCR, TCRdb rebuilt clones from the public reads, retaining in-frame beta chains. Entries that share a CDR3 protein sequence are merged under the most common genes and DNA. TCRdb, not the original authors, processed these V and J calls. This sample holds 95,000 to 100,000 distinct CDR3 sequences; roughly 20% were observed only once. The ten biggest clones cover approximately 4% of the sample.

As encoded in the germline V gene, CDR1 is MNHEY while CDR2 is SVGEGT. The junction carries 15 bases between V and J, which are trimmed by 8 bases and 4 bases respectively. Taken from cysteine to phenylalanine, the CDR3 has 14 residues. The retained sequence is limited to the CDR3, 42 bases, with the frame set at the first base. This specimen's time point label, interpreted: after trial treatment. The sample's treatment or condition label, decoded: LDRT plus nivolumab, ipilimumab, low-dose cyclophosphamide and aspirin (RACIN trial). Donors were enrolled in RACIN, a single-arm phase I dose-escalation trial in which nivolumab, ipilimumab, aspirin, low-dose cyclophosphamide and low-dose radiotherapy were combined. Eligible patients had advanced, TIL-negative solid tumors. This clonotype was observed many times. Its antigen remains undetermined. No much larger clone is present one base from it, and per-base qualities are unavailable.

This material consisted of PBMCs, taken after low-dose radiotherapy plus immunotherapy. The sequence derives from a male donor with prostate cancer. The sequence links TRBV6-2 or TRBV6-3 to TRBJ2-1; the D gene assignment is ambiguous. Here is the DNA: TGTGCCAGCCATAAGCGTGATATGTACAATGAGCAGTTCTTC. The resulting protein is CASHKRDMYNEQFF.